These 15 T cell receptor beta chains came from one sample sequenced in a study of CXCR3-negative and CXCR3-positive naive CD8 T cells. TRB cDNA was prepared as libraries by UMI-labeled 5' RACE. For each CDR3 protein, TCRdb gives one entry from its re-call of the 5' RACE reads, without DNA. The sample data list over 100,000 distinct CDR3 sequences. Sample: naive CXCR3- CD8+ T cells from blood. Subset here: CD45RO-CCR7+CD27+CD95- naive CD8+ T cells lacking CXCR3 (TNR3-). These receptors were collected from a human donor in good health. Some clones in this sample may be carry-over from other donors' samples.

The CDR3 loop is CASSFTQRDLFF. This rearrangement joins TRBV5-1 to TRBJ2-1; TCRdb returns TRBD2, unconfirmable since there is no DNA. Germline V CDR1 and CDR2: SGHRS, YFSETQ. CDR3 length: 12 amino acids.

This sequence joins TRBV6-6 and TRBJ2-7; TCRdb outputs TRBD1, but without DNA this stays unchecked. The germline V gene has CDR1 MNHNY and CDR2 SVGAGI (reference sequence). There are 13 residues in the CDR3. The CDR3 loop reads CASCTGAAYEQYF.

V and J are TRBV28 and TRBJ2-5; TCRdb picks TRBD2, but there is no DNA to check that call. Per the germline V gene, CDR1 is MDHEN and CDR2 is SYDVKM. There are 17 residues in the CDR3. The CDR3 sequence is CASSFPSQSGLQETQYF.

This sequence joins TRBV20-1 and TRBJ2-5. CDR1 and CDR2 from the germline V gene are DFQATT and SNEGSKA (reference sequence). This CDR3 spans 13 amino acids. CDR3 protein: CSARDWQQETQYF.

This chain uses TRBV29-1 with TRBJ2-1; TCRdb designates TRBD2, a call that cannot be tested without DNA. The V gene's germline CDR1 is SQVTM and CDR2 ANQGSEA. The CDR3 loop spans 17 amino acids. CDR3 sequence: CSVESLAGVANYNEQFF.

This chain connects TRBV20-1 to TRBJ2-2; TCRdb names TRBD2, which stays unverified in the absence of DNA. CDR1 and CDR2 from the germline V gene are DFQATT and SNEGSKA (reference sequence). The CDR3 is 16 residues long. CDR3 sequence: CSARGLAGGDTGELFF.

V is TRBV7-2 and J is TRBJ2-5; TCRdb reports TRBD1, a call that lacks DNA to check it against. Germline values: CDR1 SGHTA, CDR2 FQGNSA. This CDR3 spans 16 amino acids. The CDR3 loop reads CASSLVWVGVQETQYF.

The chain employs TRBV4-3 and TRBJ2-2; absent DNA, TCRdb's TRBD2 call cannot be checked. The CDR3 contains 16 residues. Germline V gene lookup returns CDR1 LGHNA and CDR2 YSLEER. The CDR3 sequence: CASSQLTSGGTGELFF.

The chain couples TRBV28 to TRBJ1-1; TCRdb names TRBD1, which stays unverified in the absence of DNA. This CDR3 is built from 13 residues. Germline values: CDR1 MDHEN, CDR2 SYDVKM. The CDR3 here is CASSLTGSTEAFF.

V is TRBV28 and J is TRBJ2-1; TCRdb returns TRBD2, unconfirmable since there is no DNA. CDR3 length: 16 amino acids. From germline, CDR1 is MDHEN and CDR2 SYDVKM. The CDR3 reads CASSLGSGLAQSEQFF.

The chain joins TRBV11-1 to TRBJ2-6. The CDR3 runs to 16 residues. The germline gives CDR1 SGHAT, CDR2 FQDESV (reference sequence). This chain's CDR3 is CASSLDSDSGANVLTF.

The chain joins TRBV7-2 to TRBJ2-3; the D call from TCRdb, TRBD2, cannot be confirmed without DNA. This CDR3 region has 16 residues. The germline V gene has CDR1 SGHTA and CDR2 FQGNSA. The chain's CDR3 is CASSLLGGSRADTQYF. Combining the CDR3 with reference TRBV7-2 and TRBJ2-3 gives the whole variable domain GAGVSQSPSNKVTEKGKDVELRCDPISGHTALYWYRQSLGQGLEFLIYFQGNSAPDKSGLPSDRFSAERTGGSVSTLTIQRTQQEDSAVYLCASSLLGGSRADTQYFGPGTRLTVL.

V gene TRBV5-1 combines with J gene TRBJ1-2. This CDR3 has 12 residues. Germline lookup yields CDR1 SGHRS and CDR2 YFSETQ. CDR3 amino acids: CASSPGDYGYTF.

The genes are TRBV9 and TRBJ2-1; there is no DNA to check the TCRdb D call of TRBD1. CDR3 length: 14 residues. Per the germline V gene, CDR1 is SGDLS and CDR2 is YYNGEE. The CDR3 here is CASSVTTGGNEQFF. Together with reference TRBV9 and TRBJ2-1, the CDR3 gives the full variable domain: DSGVTQTPKHLITATGQRVTLRCSPRSGDLSVYWYQQSLDQGLQFLIQYYNGEERAKGNILERFSAQQFPDLHSELNLSSLELGDSALYFCASSVTTGGNEQFFGPGTRLTVL.

The rearrangement uses TRBV18 and TRBJ2-7. The CDR3 has 17 residues. The germline CDR1 and CDR2 sequences are KGHSH and LQKENI. The CDR3 sequence: CASSLTGPFGSSYEQYF.